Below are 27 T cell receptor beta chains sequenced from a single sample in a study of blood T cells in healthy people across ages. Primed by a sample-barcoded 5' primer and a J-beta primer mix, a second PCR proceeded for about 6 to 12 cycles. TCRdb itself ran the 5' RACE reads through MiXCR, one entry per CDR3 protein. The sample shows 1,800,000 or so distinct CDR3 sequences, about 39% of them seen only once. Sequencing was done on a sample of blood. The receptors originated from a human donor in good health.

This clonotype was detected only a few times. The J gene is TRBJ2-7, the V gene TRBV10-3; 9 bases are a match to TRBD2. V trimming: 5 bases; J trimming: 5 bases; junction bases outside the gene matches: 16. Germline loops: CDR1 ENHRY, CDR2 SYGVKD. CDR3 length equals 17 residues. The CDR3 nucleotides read TGTGCCATCAGTCGTGAAGGAACGGGACTAGCTTCAGACGAGCAGTACTTC. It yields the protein CAISREGTGLASDEQYF.

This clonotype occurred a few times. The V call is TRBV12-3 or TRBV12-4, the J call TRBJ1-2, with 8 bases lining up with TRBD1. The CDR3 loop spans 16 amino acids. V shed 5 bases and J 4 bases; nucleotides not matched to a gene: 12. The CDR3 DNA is TGTGCCAGCAGTCCTACAGGGGGAGGAAATCGCTATGGCTACACCTTC. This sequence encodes CASSPTGGGNRYGYTF.

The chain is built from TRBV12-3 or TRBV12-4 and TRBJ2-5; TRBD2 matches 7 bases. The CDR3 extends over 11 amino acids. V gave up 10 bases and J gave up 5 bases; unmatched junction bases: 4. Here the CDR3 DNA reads TGTGCCATCGGGGGGTGGGAGACCCAGTACTTC. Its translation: CAIGGWETQYF.

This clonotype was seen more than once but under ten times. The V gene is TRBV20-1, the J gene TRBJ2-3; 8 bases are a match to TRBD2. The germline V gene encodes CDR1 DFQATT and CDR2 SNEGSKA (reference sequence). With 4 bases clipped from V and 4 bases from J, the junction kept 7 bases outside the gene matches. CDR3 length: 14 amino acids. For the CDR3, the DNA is TGCAGTGCTACCAGCCAGCGGGGGTCAGATACGCAGTATTTT. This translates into CSATSQRGSDTQYF.

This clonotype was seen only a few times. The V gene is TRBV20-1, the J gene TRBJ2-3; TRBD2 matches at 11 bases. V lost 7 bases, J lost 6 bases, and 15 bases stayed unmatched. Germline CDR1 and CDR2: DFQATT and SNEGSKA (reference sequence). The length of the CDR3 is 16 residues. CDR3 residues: CSGPTSGASPGDTQYF. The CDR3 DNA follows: TGCAGTGGCCCGACTAGCGGGGCATCCCCAGGGGATACGCAGTATTTT.

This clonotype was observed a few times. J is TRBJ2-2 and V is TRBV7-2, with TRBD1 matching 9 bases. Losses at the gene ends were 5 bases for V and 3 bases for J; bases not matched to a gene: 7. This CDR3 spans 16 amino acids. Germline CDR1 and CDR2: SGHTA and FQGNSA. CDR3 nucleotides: TGTGCCAGCAGCCTACAGGGGGCCTCTGACACCGGGGAGCTGTTTTTT. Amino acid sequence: CASSLQGASDTGELFF.

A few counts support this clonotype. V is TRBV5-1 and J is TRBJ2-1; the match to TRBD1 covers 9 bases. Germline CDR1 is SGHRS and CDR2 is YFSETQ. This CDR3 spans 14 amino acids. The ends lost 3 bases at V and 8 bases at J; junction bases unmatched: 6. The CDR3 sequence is CASSWGGQGYEQFF. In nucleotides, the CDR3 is TGCGCCAGCAGCTGGGGGGGACAGGGCTATGAGCAGTTCTTC.

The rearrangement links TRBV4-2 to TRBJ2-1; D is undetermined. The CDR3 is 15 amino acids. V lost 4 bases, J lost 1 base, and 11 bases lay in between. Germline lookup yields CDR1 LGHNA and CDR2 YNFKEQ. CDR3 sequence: CASSLGDGSYNEQFF. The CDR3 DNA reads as TGTGCCAGCAGCCTTGGAGATGGGTCCTACAATGAGCAGTTCTTC.

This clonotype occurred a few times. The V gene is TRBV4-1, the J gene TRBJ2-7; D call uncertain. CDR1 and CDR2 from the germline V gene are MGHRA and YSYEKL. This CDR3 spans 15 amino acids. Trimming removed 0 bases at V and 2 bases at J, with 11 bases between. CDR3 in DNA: TGCGCCAGCAGCCAAGAGTCCAACTACCCCTACGAGCAGTACTTC. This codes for CASSQESNYPYEQYF.

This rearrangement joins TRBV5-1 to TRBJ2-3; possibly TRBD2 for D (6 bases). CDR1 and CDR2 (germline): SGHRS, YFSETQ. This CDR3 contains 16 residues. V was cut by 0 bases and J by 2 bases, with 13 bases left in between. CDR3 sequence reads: CASSLGPDYNTDTQYF. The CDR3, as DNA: TGCGCCAGCAGCTTGGGGCCGGACTACAACACAGATACGCAGTATTTT.

CDR3: CASSFSTPTNTEAFF. The CDR3 coding sequence is TGTGCCAGCAGCTTCTCCACACCCACGAACACTGAAGCTTTCTTT. This chain connects TRBV7-2 to TRBJ1-1; D is uncertain. Germline lookup yields CDR1 SGHTA and CDR2 FQGNSA. The CDR3 contains 15 residues. V lost 3 bases and J lost 1, with 12 bases in between.

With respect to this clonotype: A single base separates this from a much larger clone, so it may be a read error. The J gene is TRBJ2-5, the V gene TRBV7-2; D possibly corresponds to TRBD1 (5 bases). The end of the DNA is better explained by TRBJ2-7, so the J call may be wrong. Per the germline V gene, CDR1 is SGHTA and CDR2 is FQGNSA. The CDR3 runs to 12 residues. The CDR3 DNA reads TGTGCCAGCAGCCCAGGGTGGAGCGAGCAGTACTTC. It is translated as CASSPGWSEQYF.

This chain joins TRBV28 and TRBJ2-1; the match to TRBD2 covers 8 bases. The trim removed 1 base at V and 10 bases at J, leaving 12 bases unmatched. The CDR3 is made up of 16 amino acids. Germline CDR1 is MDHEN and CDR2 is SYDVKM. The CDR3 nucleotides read TGTGCCAGCAGTTTATCGAGCGGGAGCCCCTGTCACGAGCAGTTCTTC. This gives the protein CASSLSSGSPCHEQFF.

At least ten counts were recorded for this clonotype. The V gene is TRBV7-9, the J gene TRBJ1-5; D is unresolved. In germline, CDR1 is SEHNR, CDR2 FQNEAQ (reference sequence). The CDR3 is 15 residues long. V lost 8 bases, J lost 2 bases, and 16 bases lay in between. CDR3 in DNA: TGTGCCAGCGCCTCACTGAGGGCAGGCAATCAGCCCCAGCATTTT. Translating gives CASASLRAGNQPQHF.

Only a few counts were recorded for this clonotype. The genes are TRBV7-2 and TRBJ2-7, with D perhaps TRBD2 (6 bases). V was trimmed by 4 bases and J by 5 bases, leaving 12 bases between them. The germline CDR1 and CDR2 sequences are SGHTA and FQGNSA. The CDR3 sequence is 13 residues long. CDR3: CASSSRLVNEQYF. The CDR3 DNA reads TGTGCCAGCAGCTCACGACTAGTAAACGAGCAGTACTTC.

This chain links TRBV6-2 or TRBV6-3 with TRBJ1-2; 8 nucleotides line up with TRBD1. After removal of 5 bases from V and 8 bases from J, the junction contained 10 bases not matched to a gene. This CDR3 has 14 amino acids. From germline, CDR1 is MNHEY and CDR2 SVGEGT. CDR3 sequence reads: CASSSRGLYYGYTF. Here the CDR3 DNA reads TGTGCCAGCAGTAGCAGGGGGCTCTATTACGGCTACACCTTC.

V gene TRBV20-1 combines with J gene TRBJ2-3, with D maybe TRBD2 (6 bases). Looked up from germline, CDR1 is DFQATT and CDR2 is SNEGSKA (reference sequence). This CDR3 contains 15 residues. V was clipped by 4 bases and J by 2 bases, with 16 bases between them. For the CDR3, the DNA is TGCAGTGCTAAAAGCTTCGCGGGGTTCACAGATACGCAGTATTTT. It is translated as CSAKSFAGFTDTQYF.

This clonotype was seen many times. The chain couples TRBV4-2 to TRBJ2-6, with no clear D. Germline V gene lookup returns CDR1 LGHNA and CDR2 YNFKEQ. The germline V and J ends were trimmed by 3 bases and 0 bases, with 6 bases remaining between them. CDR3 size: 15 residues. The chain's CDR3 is CASSHYRSGANVLTF. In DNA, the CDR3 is TGTGCCAGCAGCCACTACCGCTCTGGGGCCAACGTCCTGACTTTC.

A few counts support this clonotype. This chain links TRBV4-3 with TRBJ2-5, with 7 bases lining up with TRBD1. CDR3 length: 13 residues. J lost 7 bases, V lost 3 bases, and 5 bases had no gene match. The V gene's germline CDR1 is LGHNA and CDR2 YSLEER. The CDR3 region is CASSQDSGGTQYF. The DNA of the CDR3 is TGCGCCAGCAGCCAGGACTCAGGGGGGACCCAGTACTTC.

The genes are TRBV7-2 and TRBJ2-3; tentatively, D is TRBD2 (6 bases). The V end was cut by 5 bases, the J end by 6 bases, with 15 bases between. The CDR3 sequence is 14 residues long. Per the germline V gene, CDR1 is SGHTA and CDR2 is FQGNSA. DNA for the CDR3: TGTGCCAGCAGCCCTGGGGCTGGAGGGGATACGCAGTATTTT. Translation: CASSPGAGGDTQYF.

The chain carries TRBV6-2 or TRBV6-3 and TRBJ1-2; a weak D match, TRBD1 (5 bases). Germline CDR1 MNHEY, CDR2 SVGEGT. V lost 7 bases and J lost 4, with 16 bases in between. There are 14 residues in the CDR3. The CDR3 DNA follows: TGTGCCAGCACCGCGGACCGGGGGGGCTATGGCTACACCTTC. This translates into CASTADRGGYGYTF.

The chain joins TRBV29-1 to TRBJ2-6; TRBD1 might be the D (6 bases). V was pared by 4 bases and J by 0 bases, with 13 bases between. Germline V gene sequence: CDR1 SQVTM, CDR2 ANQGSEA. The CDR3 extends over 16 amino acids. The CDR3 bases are TGCAGCGTTGTCGACAGGCGATCCTCTGGGGCCAACGTCCTGACTTTC. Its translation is CSVVDRRSSGANVLTF.

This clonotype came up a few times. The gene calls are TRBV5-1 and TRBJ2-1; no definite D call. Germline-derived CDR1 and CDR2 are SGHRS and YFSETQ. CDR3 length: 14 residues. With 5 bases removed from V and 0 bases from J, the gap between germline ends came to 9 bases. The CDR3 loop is CASSINPSYNEQFF. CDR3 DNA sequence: TGCGCCAGCAGTATAAACCCCTCCTACAATGAGCAGTTCTTC.

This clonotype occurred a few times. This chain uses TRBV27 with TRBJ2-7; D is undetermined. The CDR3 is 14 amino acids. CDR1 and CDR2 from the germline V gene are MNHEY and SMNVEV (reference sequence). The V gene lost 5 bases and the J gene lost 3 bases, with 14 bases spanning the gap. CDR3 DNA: TGTGCCAGCAGTCCCACGACGGAAGGCTACGAGCAGTACTTC. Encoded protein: CASSPTTEGYEQYF.

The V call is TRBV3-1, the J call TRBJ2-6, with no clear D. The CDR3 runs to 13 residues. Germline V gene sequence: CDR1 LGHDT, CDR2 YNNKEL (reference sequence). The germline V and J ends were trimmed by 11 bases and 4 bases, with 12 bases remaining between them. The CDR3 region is CAVRRTGANVLTF. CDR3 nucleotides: TGTGCCGTCAGAAGGACCGGGGCCAACGTCCTGACTTTC.

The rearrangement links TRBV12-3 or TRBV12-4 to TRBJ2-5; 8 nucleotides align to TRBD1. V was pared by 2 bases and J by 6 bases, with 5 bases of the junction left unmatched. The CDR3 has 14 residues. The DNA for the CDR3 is TGTGCCAGCAGTTTAAGACAGGGGTTAAAGACCCAGTACTTC. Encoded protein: CASSLRQGLKTQYF.

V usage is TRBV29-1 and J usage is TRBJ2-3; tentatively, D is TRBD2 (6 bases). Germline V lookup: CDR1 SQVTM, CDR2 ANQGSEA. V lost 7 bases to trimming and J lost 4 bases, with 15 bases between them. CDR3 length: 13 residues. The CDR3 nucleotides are TGCAGCGATGATGGGGGAGGCGCAGATACGCAGTATTTT. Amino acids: CSDDGGGADTQYF.